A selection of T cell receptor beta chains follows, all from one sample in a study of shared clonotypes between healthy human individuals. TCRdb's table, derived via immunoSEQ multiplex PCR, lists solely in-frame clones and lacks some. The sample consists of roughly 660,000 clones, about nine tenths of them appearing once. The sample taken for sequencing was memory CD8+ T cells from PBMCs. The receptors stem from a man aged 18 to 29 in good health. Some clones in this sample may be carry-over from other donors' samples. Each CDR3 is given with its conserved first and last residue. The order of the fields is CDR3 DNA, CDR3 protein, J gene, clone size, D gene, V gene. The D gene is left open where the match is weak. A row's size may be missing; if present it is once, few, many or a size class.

TGCGCCAGCAGCTTCTCAGGGCCTGAAGCTTTCTTT	CASSFSGPEAFF	TRBJ1-1	.	.	TRBV5-1
TGTGCCAGCAGCGTAGGGCGCGGGTCTAGCGGGAGCACAGATACGCAGTATTTT	CASSVGRGSSGSTDTQYF	TRBJ2-3	.	TRBD2	TRBV9
TGTGCCAGCAGCTTGCAGGGCCGGACTGAAGCTTTCTTT	CASSLQGRTEAFF	TRBJ1-1	.	.	TRBV7-8
TGCGCCAGCAGTCACCACCCGCAGGTCAATGAGCAGTTCTTC	CASSHHPQVNEQFF	TRBJ2-1	.	.	TRBV23-1
TGTGCCAGTAGTATCATGATAGCGGACAATGAGCAGTTCTTC	CASSIMIADNEQFF	TRBJ2-1	.	.	TRBV19
TGTGCCAGCAGTTTATCTGGGGTGGGCACTGAAGCTTTCTTT	CASSLSGVGTEAFF	TRBJ1-1	.	.	TRBV28
TGCAGCGTTGGAGTAGGACAGAGAAAATTCTATGGCTACACCTTC	CSVGVGQRKFYGYTF	TRBJ1-2	few	.	TRBV29-1
TGCAGCGCCACGTCCCAGGAGGGGACCCAGTACTTC	CSATSQEGTQYF	TRBJ2-5	once	.	TRBV29-1
TGTGCCAGCAGCTTGGAGGGGGGATTGAGGGGCTACACCTTC	CASSLEGGLRGYTF	TRBJ1-2	.	.	TRBV5-4
TGTGCCAGCAGCTTAACTAGCGGCAGCGTGGATACGCAGTATTTT	CASSLTSGSVDTQYF	TRBJ2-3	.	.	TRBV7-3
TGCAGCGTTGAAGATTGGGGCGCCTCCTCCTACAATGAGCAGTTCTTC	CSVEDWGASSYNEQFF	TRBJ2-1	.	.	TRBV29-1
TGCGCCAGCAGCCAAACTAGCGATACCTACAATGAGCAGTTCTTC	CASSQTSDTYNEQFF	TRBJ2-1	.	TRBD2	TRBV4-3
TGTGCCAGCACTGGACAGAGAGGAGCCACAGATACGCAGTATTTT	CASTGQRGATDTQYF	TRBJ2-3	.	.	TRBV28
TGTGCCAGCAGTCCCCGAGGAGCATCCTACGAGCAGTACTTC	CASSPRGASYEQYF	TRBJ2-7	.	.	TRBV28
TGTGCCAGCAGTGGAACCGGGAGTCCCCTCTACGAGCAGTACTTC	CASSGTGSPLYEQYF	TRBJ2-7	.	.	TRBV6-5
TGTGCCAGCAGTTACTTACAGGTGACCGGGGAGCTGTTTTTT	CASSYLQVTGELFF	TRBJ2-2	.	.	TRBV6-5
TGTGCCACACGGACTAGCGGGAGGGGGTACGAGCAGTACTTC	CATRTSGRGYEQYF	TRBJ2-7	.	TRBD2	TRBV27
TGTGCCTGGGATAAGGGGATTCCCTACGAGCAGTACTTC	CAWDKGIPYEQYF	TRBJ2-7	.	.	TRBV30
TGTGCCAGCAGCAACACAGGCTGGGAGACCCAGTACTTC	CASSNTGWETQYF	TRBJ2-5	.	.	TRBV7-9
TGTGCCAGCAGCCGACTGGTGCGGGAGGGTTCTTACTTC	CASSRLVREGSYF	TRBJ2-5	.	TRBD2	TRBV7-8
TGTGCCAGCAGTGAGGGACAGAATCGAATACAGCCCCAGCATTTT	CASSEGQNRIQPQHF	TRBJ1-5	.	TRBD1	TRBV2
TGCGCCAGCAGCGGAAAAGAGGGTTACACTGAAGCTTTCTTT	CASSGKEGYTEAFF	TRBJ1-1	.	.	TRBV4-1
TGTGCCAGCAGCCCAGCCACAGGGGGCGGGAGAGGCTACACCTTC	CASSPATGGGRGYTF	TRBJ1-2	once	TRBD1	TRBV7-2
TGTGCCAGCAGTCCAAGGGGACAGGGGGCGAACACTGAAGCTTTCTTT	CASSPRGQGANTEAFF	TRBJ1-1	few	TRBD1	TRBV27
TGTGCCATCAGTGGTTTGTCTAGCGGGAGCGCCACAGATACGCAGTATTTT	CAISGLSSGSATDTQYF	TRBJ2-3	.	TRBD2	TRBV10-3
TGTGCCAGCAGTTTATCGAGAAATGCGATTAGCGGGAGGGCCGGGGATGAGCAGTTCTTC	CASSLSRNAISGRAGDEQFF	TRBJ2-1	.	TRBD2	TRBV27
TGTGCCAGCAGCGCCAGGGGGGCGGATACGCAGTATTTT	CASSARGADTQYF	TRBJ2-3	.	.	TRBV9
TGTGCCAGCAGCTCGGGACTAGCGTTAAAAGAGACCCAGTACTTC	CASSSGLALKETQYF	TRBJ2-5	.	TRBD2	TRBV11-2
TGCGCCAGCAGCTTGGCGGCAGGGATGGATTACGAGCAGTACTTC	CASSLAAGMDYEQYF	TRBJ2-7	many	.	TRBV5-1
TGTGCTAGTGGTTCAAGCCCCGACAGGAACTATGGCTACACCTTC	CASGSSPDRNYGYTF	TRBJ1-2	.	.	TRBV12-5
TGTGCCAGCAGTTTAACCCGAGCGGGAGAGCAGTACTTC	CASSLTRAGEQYF	TRBJ2-7	.	TRBD2	TRBV28
TGTGCCAGTAGTATAGCCGGATCCTACAATGAGCAGTTCTTC	CASSIAGSYNEQFF	TRBJ2-1	.	.	TRBV19
TGTGCCAGCAGTATACCCACGACAGGTTATCAGCCCCAGCATTTT	CASSIPTTGYQPQHF	TRBJ1-5	.	.	TRBV6-1
TGTGCCAGTAGTATCGGACCAGCCTATCGGCCCCAGCATTTT	CASSIGPAYRPQHF	TRBJ1-5	.	.	TRBV19
TGTGCCAGCAGGCAGACAGGGAAGACGCTAGCTTTCTTT	CASRQTGKTLAFF	TRBJ1-1	.	TRBD1	TRBV28
TGCAGCGTTGACACGGGAGACTACAATGAGCAGTTCTTC	CSVDTGDYNEQFF	TRBJ2-1	.	.	TRBV29-1
TGTGCCAGCAGTACCCCGGGAACTTCCGAGCAGTACTTC	CASSTPGTSEQYF	TRBJ2-7	.	.	TRBV6-6
TGTGCCAGCAGCGTATCAGAGACTCAGCCCCAGCATTTT	CASSVSETQPQHF	TRBJ1-5	.	.	TRBV9
TGTGCCAGCAGTACCAGGCGGGAGGGACCCTACAATGAGCAGTTCTTC	CASSTRREGPYNEQFF	TRBJ2-1	.	TRBD2	TRBV28
TGTGCCAGCAGGGAGTCCAGGGGGATGCAAGAGACCCAGTACTTC	CASRESRGMQETQYF	TRBJ2-5	.	TRBD1	TRBV6-6
TGTGCCAGCAGCATGATTCCCGGCGAGCAGTACTTC	CASSMIPGEQYF	TRBJ2-7	once	.	TRBV5-4
TGTGCCAGCAGCTTAGGAGGGCTCTACGAGCAGTACTTC	CASSLGGLYEQYF	TRBJ2-7	.	.	TRBV7-9
TGTGCCAGCAAATCAGGGGTCGACACCGGGGAGCTGTTTTTT	CASKSGVDTGELFF	TRBJ2-2	.	.	TRBV6-4
TGTGCCAGCATGGTAGGGGGGCAGTTCTTC	CASMVGGQFF	TRBJ2-1	.	.	TRBV2
TGTGCCAGCAGCTTGGGAAGGGACAGGGGCTACGAGCAGTACTTC	CASSLGRDRGYEQYF	TRBJ2-7	once	TRBD1	TRBV5-6
TGCAGCATATCGTCGGGGACAGGGATGGCATATGAGCAGTTCTTC	CSISSGTGMAYEQFF	TRBJ2-1	.	TRBD1	TRBV29-1
TGTGCCAGCAGCCGGAGGGGGCTACAGGGGAATAACGTGGGCTACACCTTC	CASSRRGLQGNNVGYTF	TRBJ1-2	.	TRBD1	TRBV5-4
TGTGCCACCAGGACGACCGGGACAGGGGCGAGCGAGCAGTACTTC	CATRTTGTGASEQYF	TRBJ2-7	.	TRBD1	TRBV15
TGTGCCAGCAGCCATCGGGACACCCTGCTTGGCGAGCAGTACTTC	CASSHRDTLLGEQYF	TRBJ2-7	.	.	TRBV11-2
TGTGCCAGCAGTGAAGTTGGAGCTTACACCGGGGAGCTGTTTTTT	CASSEVGAYTGELFF	TRBJ2-2	once	.	TRBV6-1
TGTGCCAGCAGCCTCCAGACAGGGGGGAACACTGAAGCTTTCTTT	CASSLQTGGNTEAFF	TRBJ1-1	.	TRBD1	TRBV27
TGTGCCAGCAGCATAGACAGGGGCTCCTACAATGAGCAGTTCTTC	CASSIDRGSYNEQFF	TRBJ2-1	once	TRBD1	TRBV7-3
TGTGCCAGCAAAGCGTCACCCCAAGAGACCCAGTACTTC	CASKASPQETQYF	TRBJ2-5	.	.	TRBV28
TGTGCCAGCAGTGTGACTAGCGGGATCTCCTACAATGAGCAGTTCTTC	CASSVTSGISYNEQFF	TRBJ2-1	few	TRBD2	TRBV27
TGTGCCAGCAGTGTCCGGGACTACCCTAACACCGGGGAGCTGTTTTTT	CASSVRDYPNTGELFF	TRBJ2-2	.	TRBD2	TRBV6-1
TGTGCCAGCAGCCCAACACAGAGGAACACTGAAGCTTTCTTT	CASSPTQRNTEAFF	TRBJ1-1	.	.	TRBV5-4
TGTGCCAGCAGCCAGACTCGGGACATCTCTAAAGAGGGGACCCAGTACTTC	CASSQTRDISKEGTQYF	TRBJ2-5	.	.	TRBV5-5
TGTGCCAGCAGTTCCCTAGCGGGAACCACAGATACGCAGTATTTT	CASSSLAGTTDTQYF	TRBJ2-3	.	TRBD2	TRBV6-5